Shown below are 9 T cell receptor beta chains from a single sample sequenced in a study of blood T cell repertoires in COVID-19. The data were produced by immunoSEQ multiplex PCR, yet TCRdb's version contains in-frame clones alone and is incomplete. The table records approximately 88,000 clones, roughly 78% of them present only once. The sample comprised peripheral blood. Source of these receptors: a woman older than 75 with acute or convalescent COVID-19.

This clone has only a few counts. The chain has TRBV2 and TRBJ2-1; 10 bases match TRBD2. V lost 8 bases to trimming and J lost 1 base; unmatched junction nucleotides: 14. CDR3 length equals 18 residues. Per germline, CDR1 SNHLY and CDR2 FYNNEI. CDR3 coding DNA: TGTGCCAGCCAGCGATACGCAGCGGGAGGGAGGTCCTACAATGAGCAGTTCTTC. Translation gives CASQRYAAGGRSYNEQFF.

This rearrangement joins TRBV19 to TRBJ2-4; D gene unclear. There are 11 residues in the CDR3. Germline CDR1 is LNHDA and CDR2 is SQIVND (reference sequence). V lost 3 bases and J lost 8, with 5 bases in between. CDR3 coding DNA: TGTGCCAGTAGTATCTCGGACATTCAGTACTTC. It specifies CASSISDIQYF. Variable domain in full (rest from reference TRBV19 and TRBJ2-4): DGGITQSPKYLFRKEGQNVTLSCEQNLNHDAMYWYRQDPGQGLRLIYYSQIVNDFQKGDIAEGYSVSREKKESFPLTVTSAQKNPTAFYLCASSISDIQYFGAGTRLSVL.

The rearrangement joins TRBV5-1 to TRBJ2-7, with D tentatively TRBD1 (6 bases). The CDR3 has 14 amino acids. V lost 4 bases, J lost 0 bases, and 11 bases lay in between. Germline V gene sequence: CDR1 SGHRS, CDR2 YFSETQ. The CDR3 here is CASSKGHSSYEQYF. The CDR3 region has the DNA TGCGCCAGCAGCAAGGGACACAGCTCCTACGAGCAGTACTTC.

V usage is TRBV7-9 and J usage is TRBJ2-7; 7 bases align to TRBD2. Losses at the gene ends were 10 bases for V and 4 bases for J; bases not matched to a gene: 7. The CDR3 extends over 12 amino acids. Looked up from germline, CDR1 is SEHNR and CDR2 is FQNEAQ (reference sequence). CDR3 nucleotides: TGTGCCACAGGGAGGGTATTTTACGAGCAGTACTTC. It translates to CATGRVFYEQYF.

This chain connects TRBV18 to TRBJ1-5, with 7 bases identical to TRBD1. From germline, CDR1 is KGHSH and CDR2 LQKENI. V shed 6 bases and J 0 bases; nucleotides not matched to a gene: 5. The CDR3 is 15 amino acids. CDR3 loop: CASSRDSYSNQPQHF. The CDR3 region has the DNA TGTGCCAGCTCGAGGGACAGCTATAGCAATCAGCCCCAGCATTTT.

The chain links TRBV5-5 to TRBJ2-1; the match to TRBD1 covers 8 bases. The germline CDR1 and CDR2 sequences are SGHKS and YYEKEE (reference sequence). CDR3 size: 14 residues. V lost 4 bases and J lost 2; bases outside the gene matches: 2. The CDR3 DNA sequence: TGTGCCAGCAGCAAACAGGGGGCCTACAATGAGCAGTTCTTC. Translated: CASSKQGAYNEQFF.

A few counts support this clone. The chain links TRBV15 to TRBJ1-5; D perhaps matches TRBD1 (6 bases). The CDR3 has 14 residues. The V end was cut by 11 bases, the J end by 7 bases, with 21 bases between. CDR1 is LNHNV and CDR2 is YYDKDF in the germline V gene (reference sequence). The CDR3 protein is CAVWSRGARQPQHF. Here the CDR3 DNA reads TGTGCCGTATGGAGTCGGGGGGCAAGGCAGCCCCAGCATTTT.

A note on this clone: Additional DNA sequences in this sample encode the identical CDR3. V is TRBV19 and J is TRBJ2-5; perhaps TRBD1 as D (6 bases). Looked up from germline, CDR1 is LNHDA and CDR2 is SQIVND (reference sequence). Trimming removed 3 bases from V and 0 bases from J, with 8 bases in between. The CDR3 spans 14 residues. This chain's CDR3 is CASSIQGNQETQYF. CDR3 DNA: TGTGCCAGTAGTATCCAGGGGAACCAAGAGACCCAGTACTTC.

The rearrangement uses TRBV30 and TRBJ1-2; unclear D gene. CDR3 length: 12 residues. V was shortened by 0 bases and J by 8 bases, with 10 bases between the two germline ends. Looked up from germline, CDR1 is GTSNPN and CDR2 is SVGIG (reference sequence). The CDR3 DNA is TGTGCCTGGAGTGTCACACGAAACGGCTACACCTTC. Its protein product is CAWSVTRNGYTF.